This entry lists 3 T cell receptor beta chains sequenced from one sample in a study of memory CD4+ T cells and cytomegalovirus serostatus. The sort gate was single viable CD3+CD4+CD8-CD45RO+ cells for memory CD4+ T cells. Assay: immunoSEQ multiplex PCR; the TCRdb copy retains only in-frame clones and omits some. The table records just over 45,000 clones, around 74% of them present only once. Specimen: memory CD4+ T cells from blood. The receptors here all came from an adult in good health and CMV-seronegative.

CDR3 nucleotides: TGTGCCAGCACCAGGGGAGATAGCGGCTACGAGCAGTACTTC. Translated: CASTRGDSGYEQYF. The chain joins TRBV11-2 to TRBJ2-7; D may correspond to TRBD1 or TRBD2 (6 bases each). The V end was cut by 7 bases, the J end by 3 bases, with 16 bases between. The V gene's germline CDR1 is SGHAT and CDR2 FQNNGV. The CDR3 is 14 amino acids.

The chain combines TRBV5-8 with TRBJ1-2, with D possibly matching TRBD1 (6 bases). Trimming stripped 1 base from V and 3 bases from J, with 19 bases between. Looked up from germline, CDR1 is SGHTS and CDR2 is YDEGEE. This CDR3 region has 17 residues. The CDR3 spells CASSLYYGDNRHYGYTF. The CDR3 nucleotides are TGTGCCAGCAGCTTGTATTATGGGGACAACCGTCACTATGGCTACACCTTC.

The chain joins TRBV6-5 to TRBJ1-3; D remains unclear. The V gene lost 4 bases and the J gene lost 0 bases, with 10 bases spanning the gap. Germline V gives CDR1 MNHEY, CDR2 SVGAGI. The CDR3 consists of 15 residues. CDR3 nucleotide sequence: TGTGCCAGCAGTTCCTCGAGATTCTCTGGAAACACCATATATTTT. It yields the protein CASSSSRFSGNTIYF.